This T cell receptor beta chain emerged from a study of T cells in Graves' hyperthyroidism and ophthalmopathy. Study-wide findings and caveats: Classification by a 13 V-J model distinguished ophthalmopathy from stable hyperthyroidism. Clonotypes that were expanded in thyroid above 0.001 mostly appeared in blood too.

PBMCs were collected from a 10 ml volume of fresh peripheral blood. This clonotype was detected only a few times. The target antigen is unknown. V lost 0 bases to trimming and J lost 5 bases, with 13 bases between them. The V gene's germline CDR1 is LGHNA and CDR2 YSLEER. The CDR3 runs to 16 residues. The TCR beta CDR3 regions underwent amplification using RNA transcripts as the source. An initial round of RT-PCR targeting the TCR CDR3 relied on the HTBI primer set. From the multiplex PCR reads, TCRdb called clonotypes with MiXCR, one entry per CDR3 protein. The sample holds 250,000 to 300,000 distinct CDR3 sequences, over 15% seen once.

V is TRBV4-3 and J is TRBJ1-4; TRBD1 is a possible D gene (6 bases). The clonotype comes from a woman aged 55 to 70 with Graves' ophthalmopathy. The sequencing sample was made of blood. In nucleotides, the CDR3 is TGCGCCAGCAGCCAAGATAAGCACAGGGTAAATGAAAAACTGTTTTTT. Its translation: CASSQDKHRVNEKLFF.